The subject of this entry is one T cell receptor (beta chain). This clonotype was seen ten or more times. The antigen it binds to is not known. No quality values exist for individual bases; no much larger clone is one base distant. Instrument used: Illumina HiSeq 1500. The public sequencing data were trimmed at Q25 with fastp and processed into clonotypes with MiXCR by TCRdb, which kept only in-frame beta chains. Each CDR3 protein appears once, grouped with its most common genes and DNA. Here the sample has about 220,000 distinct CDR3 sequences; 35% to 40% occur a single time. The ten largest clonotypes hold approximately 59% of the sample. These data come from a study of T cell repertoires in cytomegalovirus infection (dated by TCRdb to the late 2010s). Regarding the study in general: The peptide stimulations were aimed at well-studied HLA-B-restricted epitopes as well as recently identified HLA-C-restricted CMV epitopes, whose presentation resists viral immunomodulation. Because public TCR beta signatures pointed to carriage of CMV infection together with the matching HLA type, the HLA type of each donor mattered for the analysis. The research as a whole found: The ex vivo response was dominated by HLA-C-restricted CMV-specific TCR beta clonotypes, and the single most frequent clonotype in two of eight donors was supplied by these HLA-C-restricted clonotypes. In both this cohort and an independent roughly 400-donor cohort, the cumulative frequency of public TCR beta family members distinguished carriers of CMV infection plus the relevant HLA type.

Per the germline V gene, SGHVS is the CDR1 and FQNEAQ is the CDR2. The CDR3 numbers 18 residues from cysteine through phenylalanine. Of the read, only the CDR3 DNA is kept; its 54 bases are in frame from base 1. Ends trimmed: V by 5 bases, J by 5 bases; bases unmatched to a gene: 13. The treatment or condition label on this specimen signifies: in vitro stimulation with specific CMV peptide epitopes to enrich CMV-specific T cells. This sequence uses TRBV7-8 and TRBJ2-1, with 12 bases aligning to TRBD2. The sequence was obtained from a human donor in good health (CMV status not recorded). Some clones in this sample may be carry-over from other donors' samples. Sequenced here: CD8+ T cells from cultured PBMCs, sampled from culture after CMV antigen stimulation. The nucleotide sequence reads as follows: TGTGCCAGCAGCCTAGGACTAGCGGGGCATCTGTTGGACAATGAGCAGTTCTTC. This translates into CASSLGLAGHLLDNEQFF.